This T cell receptor beta chain was identified during a study of human T cells and chemical hapten exposure (dated by TCRdb to the early 2020s). As for the study more broadly: For sensitization, 2% DPC in acetone was applied to a roughly 2 cm by roughly 2 cm area of upper inner arm skin. Blood samples were taken from patients before sensitization (week 0) and at 2, 6 and about 24 weeks after DPC sensitization. Approximately 28 alopecia patients gave blood for TCR sequencing at one to four time points (pre-sensitization, 2, 6 and 24 weeks). Weekly therapeutic DPC doses were additionally applied to the scalp of patients throughout the roughly 23-week study period. The mostly female patient cohort included alopecia areata with under or over 50% scalp involvement, alopecia totalis and alopecia universalis. Patch testing was done on the upper back using Finn chambers containing 0.01% DPC, and results were scored after 6 days according to International Contact Dermatitis Research Group standards. This study followed changes in the peripheral blood TCR repertoire in vivo during primary and secondary sensitization of alopecia patients to the hapten diphenylcyclopropenone (DPC). Libraries were pooled for sequencing, and per-sample TCR yields varied mainly because of small differences in library volumes within the pool. Each blood RNA sample was used to sequence both TCR alpha and TCR beta chains. The paper as a whole reports these results and caveats: Because every patient had alopecia, a presumed autoimmune disease, the patients' immune response might differ from that of healthy individuals. Significantly more large CDR3 similarity clusters were formed by expanded TCRs than by pre-sensitization or healthy control sets, consistent with antigen-driven responses. Patch test score correlated positively with the number of PT1 expanded TCRs, reaching significance at thresholds 8, 16 and 32 but not at 4. After repeated subsampling, the strength of the expansion versus patch-test correlation and the threshold at which it became significant changed. DPC sensitization did not change how many TCRs were above 1 in 1000 frequency, and no evidence was found of alterations in global repertoire structure.

Many counts were recorded for this clonotype. Its antigen remains undetermined. Per-base qualities were not stored, and no clone one base away is much larger. The method was RACE. These reads were obtained on a NextSeq 500. During library preparation, unique molecular identifiers were attached to individual cDNA molecules so that TCRs could be counted in a quantitative, reproducible way. The paper's data handling went like this. Samples had a median of approximately 93,000 TCRs, with a range from roughly 23,224 to 700,000. The Decombinator software suite was used to annotate V, J and CDR3 in the TCR reads. Every sample was subsampled to the same number of TCRs (28,000) for the PS versus PT1 abundance plots. TCRs were defined as expanded if absent before sensitization and observed at least eight times at the 2-week time point. The public reads were reanalyzed by TCRdb: fastp trimming at Q25, MiXCR alignment, in-frame beta chains only. Every entry covers one CDR3 protein and lists the most common genes and DNA from its rows. The V and J calls and clone size are TCRdb's, not the authors'. The sample data list around 40,000 distinct CDR3 sequences, and roughly 13% of these were observed just once. About 2.3% of the sample belongs to the ten largest clones.

The sample's time point, from its label and the paper: patch test 3, about 24 weeks after DPC sensitization. The treatment or condition label for this specimen denotes: therapeutic diphenylcyclopropenone sensitization with weekly scalp DPC. Total RNA was isolated from unfractionated whole blood collected in Tempus Blood RNA tubes. At every patch-test visit, the blood draw took place before the patch test was put on. Eligible patients were aged 18 to 70, diagnosed with alopecia, deemed suitable for DPC therapy, and excluded if pregnant. The CDR3 starts with the cysteine, ends with the phenylalanine, and has 12 residues. This entry keeps only the CDR3 DNA: 36 bases, framed from base 1. Based on the germline V gene, the CDR1 and CDR2 sequences are SGDLS and YYNGEE. The V and J ends are trimmed by 10 bases and 5 bases, leaving 14 bases between them.

The receptor's source is a woman aged 40 to 50 with alopecia areata. Some clones in this sample may be carry-over from other donors' samples. The rearrangement joined TRBV9 to TRBJ2-3, with no confidently assigned D gene. Sequenced material: whole blood, taken in connection with sensitization to the hapten diphenylcyclopropenone (DPC). For the CDR3, the sequence is CAGDPLVDTQYF. The nucleotides read TGTGCCGGTGACCCGTTGGTAGATACGCAGTATTTT.